Each of the 20 T cell receptor beta chains below was sequenced from the same sample in a study of Ad26.COV2.S vaccination and SARS-CoV-2 variants. Some clones are missing from TCRdb's copy, which holds only in-frame ones; the method was immunoSEQ multiplex PCR. The sample shows about 320,000 clones, about 82% of them seen only once. Treatment denoted: around 19 received Ad26.COV2.S at low or high dose, single or two shots; about 5 received placebo; per-sample allocation not given. The samples date from day 63 after the first vaccine or placebo injection. Sequencing used peripheral blood, obtained in a trial of Ad26.COV2.S vaccine versus placebo. All receptors derive from a person aged 18 to 65 who received the Ad26.COV2.S COVID-19 vaccine or a placebo.

The chain is built from TRBV10-2 and TRBJ1-2; D might be TRBD1 (6 bases). The CDR3 length is 14 residues. The germline V gene has CDR1 WSHSY and CDR2 SAAADI. The germline V and J ends were trimmed by 7 bases and 8 bases, with 20 bases remaining between them. CDR3 region: CASIEGQRLGGYTF. The CDR3 nucleotides read TGCGCCAGCATAGAAGGACAGCGCTTAGGCGGCTACACCTTC.

This chain joins TRBV7-2 and TRBJ2-3; TRBD2 matches 7 bases. The germline CDR1 and CDR2 sequences are SGHTA and FQGNSA. The CDR3 spans 14 residues. V dropped 4 bases and J dropped 6; count of bases not matched to a gene: 7. The CDR3 region has the DNA TGTGCCAGCAGCTGGGGGGGGTCGTCTGATACGCAGTATTTT. Translation: CASSWGGSSDTQYF.

The chain links TRBV24-1 to TRBJ2-5; no reliable D call. This CDR3 has 12 residues. V lost 4 bases to trimming and J lost 6 bases, with 8 bases between them. Germline loops: CDR1 KGHDR, CDR2 SFDVKD. CDR3 nucleotide sequence: TGTGCCACCAGTGACGATGTCCAGACCCAGTACTTC. It translates to CATSDDVQTQYF.

This clone has at least ten counts. Other DNA sequences in this sample translate to the same CDR3. J is TRBJ1-2 and V is TRBV7-3, with 9 positions matching TRBD1. CDR1 and CDR2 (germline): SGHTA, FQGTGA. CDR3 length: 13 residues. V shed 5 bases and J 8 bases; nucleotides not matched to a gene: 6. This chain's CDR3 is CASSATGGRGYTF. The CDR3 DNA reads TGTGCCAGCAGCGCGACAGGGGGTCGGGGCTACACCTTC.

The chain recombines TRBV7-2 with TRBJ2-3; tentative D call: TRBD2 (6 bases). Germline loops: CDR1 SGHTA, CDR2 FQGNSA. The CDR3 runs to 15 residues. V lost 6 bases and J lost 4, with 17 bases in between. Here the CDR3 DNA reads TGTGCCAGCAGTACCGGGACTGGGGCGGCAGATACGCAGTATTTT. Amino acid sequence: CASSTGTGAADTQYF.

The rearrangement uses TRBV28 and TRBJ1-2; D not resolved. The CDR3 contains 14 residues. V was trimmed by 2 bases and J by 2 bases, leaving 9 bases between them. In germline, CDR1 is MDHEN, CDR2 SYDVKM. The CDR3 DNA follows: TGTGCCAGCAGTTTAGGGGTGAGGAACTATGGCTACACCTTC. Translated: CASSLGVRNYGYTF.

The V and J genes are TRBV6-4 and TRBJ2-7; the D gene could be TRBD1 or TRBD2 (6 bases each). Germline lookup yields CDR1 MRHNA and CDR2 SNTAGT. CDR3 length: 16 amino acids. V dropped 8 bases and J dropped 2 bases, with 22 bases sitting between them. The CDR3 nucleotides are TGTGCCAGCTATGGGGATTACGGGGGCCTAACCTACGAGCAGTACTTC. Its protein is CASYGDYGGLTYEQYF.

This chain connects TRBV7-6 to TRBJ2-5; 7 nucleotides match TRBD1. Unmatched junction bases numbered 8, after V lost 5 bases and J lost 5 bases. Germline-derived CDR1 and CDR2 are SGHVS and FNYEAQ. The CDR3 is made up of 14 amino acids. CDR3 sequence: CASSLTGQGETQYF. CDR3 DNA: TGTGCCAGCAGCCTGACAGGGCAGGGTGAGACCCAGTACTTC.

CDR3 sequence reads: CASSLASVNTEAFF. Here the CDR3 DNA reads TGCGCCAGCAGCTTGGCTTCAGTGAACACTGAAGCTTTCTTT. This rearrangement joins TRBV5-1 to TRBJ1-1, with D uncertain. The V and J ends lost 0 bases and 0 bases respectively, with 6 bases between them. CDR1 is SGHRS, CDR2 YFSETQ, per germline. The CDR3 consists of 14 residues.

The chain uses TRBV19 and TRBJ2-6, with 9 positions matching TRBD1. Trimming removed 9 bases from V and 1 base from J; junction bases left unmatched: 7. This CDR3 is built from 16 residues. The germline CDR1 and CDR2 sequences are LNHDA and SQIVND (reference sequence). The CDR3 DNA reads as TGTGCCAGCCGGGACAGGGTACGGTCTGGGGCCAACGTCCTGACTTTC. It yields the protein CASRDRVRSGANVLTF.

The CDR3 bases are TGCGCCAGCAGCTCGGGACAGTACCAAGAGACCCAGTACTTC. Amino acids: CASSSGQYQETQYF. V and J are TRBV5-1 and TRBJ2-5; 7 positions agree with TRBD1. This CDR3 region has 14 residues. With 3 bases clipped from V and 0 bases from J, the junction kept 2 bases outside the gene matches. CDR1 is SGHRS and CDR2 is YFSETQ in the germline V gene.

The chain combines TRBV6-5 with TRBJ1-5; perhaps TRBD1 as D (5 bases). Germline V gene data show CDR1 as MNHEY and CDR2 as SVGAGI. Trimming cost V 2 bases and J 3 bases, with 8 bases left between them. The length of the CDR3 is 14 residues. This CDR3 reads CASSYRGNNQPQHF. The CDR3 region has the DNA TGTGCCAGCAGTTACAGGGGAAACAATCAGCCCCAGCATTTT.

This clone was detected a few times. This chain connects TRBV6-6 to TRBJ1-1; weak D call: TRBD1 (5 bases). V dropped 2 bases and J dropped 6 bases, with 13 bases sitting between them. Germline V CDR1 and CDR2: MNHNY, SVGAGI (reference sequence). This CDR3 comprises 14 residues. The CDR3 region is CASSYGGGSPEAFF. Written as DNA, the CDR3 is TGTGCCAGCAGTTACGGGGGGGGATCGCCTGAAGCTTTCTTT.

The chain recombines TRBV11-2 with TRBJ1-6, with 7 bases identical to TRBD1. With V trimmed by 5 bases and J by 7 bases, 11 bases remained unmatched. The germline V gene has CDR1 SGHAT and CDR2 FQNNGV. This CDR3 has 16 residues. This CDR3 reads CASSNLRTGRNSPLHF. The CDR3 DNA reads TGTGCCAGCAGCAATCTTAGGACAGGACGGAATTCACCCCTCCACTTT.

V gene TRBV7-9 combines with J gene TRBJ2-2; a possible D gene is TRBD2 (6 bases). CDR1 and CDR2 from the germline V gene are SEHNR and FQNEAQ (reference sequence). The CDR3 covers 16 residues. The ends were cut back, 6 bases at V and 6 bases at J, with 20 bases in the middle. The CDR3 DNA sequence: TGTGCCAGCAGACCGACGGGGGATCGTTGGGCCGGGGAGCTGTTTTTT. Its protein product is CASRPTGDRWAGELFF.

In this sample, this clone turned up a few times. The gene calls are TRBV12-3 or TRBV12-4 and TRBJ1-2; D unclear. The CDR3 runs to 11 residues. Trimming removed 7 bases from V and 8 bases from J, with 11 bases in between. The CDR3 bases are TGTGCCAGCAAGAACGATGAAGGCTACACCTTC. This gives the protein CASKNDEGYTF.

This clone has just one count. For the CDR3, the DNA is TGTGCCAGCAGCTTGGGCAGGGGCTTTAACTATGGCTACACCTTC. Translation gives CASSLGRGFNYGYTF. The V call is TRBV5-6, the J call TRBJ1-2; perhaps TRBD1 as D (6 bases). Trimming stripped 0 bases from V and 1 base from J, with 10 bases between. This CDR3 comprises 15 residues. Germline V gene lookup returns CDR1 SGHDT and CDR2 YYEEEE.

The rearrangement joins TRBV19 to TRBJ2-6; D may be TRBD1 (5 bases). CDR1 and CDR2 (germline): LNHDA, SQIVND (reference sequence). The CDR3 consists of 16 residues. The V gene lost 5 bases and the J gene lost 1 base, with 12 bases spanning the gap. CDR3 amino acids: CASSFQGVSGANVLTF. DNA of the CDR3: TGTGCCAGTAGTTTTCAGGGTGTTTCTGGGGCCAACGTCCTGACTTTC.

A note on this clone: The junction departs from germline at one end; a sequencing error may be responsible. The chain links TRBV6-1 to TRBJ2-3; 7 bases align to TRBD1. The germline V gene encodes CDR1 MNHNS and CDR2 SASEGT. There are 15 residues in the CDR3. The CDR3 here is CASREGGGSTDTQYF. CDR3 in DNA: TGTGCCAGCAGAGAAGGGGGCGGGAGCACAGATACGCAGTATTTT.

The genes are TRBV18 and TRBJ1-1; D remains ambiguous. V lost 1 base and J 8 bases, leaving 11 bases between the germline ends. The germline V gene has CDR1 KGHSH and CDR2 LQKENI. The CDR3 length is 13 residues. Here the CDR3 reads CASSPLGRTEAFF. As DNA, the CDR3 is TGTGCCAGCTCACCACTGGGTCGGACCGAAGCTTTCTTT.